This T cell receptor (beta chain) was found in a study of shared T cell receptors in the human thymus. The protocol was immunoSEQ multiplex PCR, while the TCRdb copy is restricted to in-frame clones and leaves out a portion. In the table there are hundreds of thousands of clones, 70% to 90% of which are singletons. In addition, the sample was reused for a study of human thymus T cells. According to that study: In corrective heart surgery, resections were taken, and these provided the thymus tissue. Use of V and J genes seemed skewed within the thymic and blood repertoires.

The sequenced sample was thymocytes. This clonotype was obtained from a girl in the first two years of life with a congenital heart defect.

CDR3 sequence reads: CASSHHPPWQVPKYHLSYEQYF. CDR3 DNA sequence: TGTGCCAGTAGTCACCACCCCCCGTGGCAGGTACCCAAGTACCACCTATCCTACGAGCAGTACTTC. This chain links TRBV19 with TRBJ2-7; no definite D call. CDR1 is LNHDA, CDR2 SQIVND, per germline (reference sequence). V was trimmed by 5 bases and J by 1 base, leaving 36 bases between them. The CDR3 loop spans 22 amino acids.